This T cell receptor (beta chain) was found in a study of cytomegalovirus exposure and HLA in healthy donors. PCR amplification relied on 60 Vbeta primers (plus 13 Jbeta primers). Produced via immunoSEQ multiplex PCR; TCRdb's table is partial and in-frame only. Among 200,000 to 250,000 clones listed, 75% to 85% were seen once. Study-level results: Evidence from a later analysis indicated that most CMV-associated TCR beta chains looked HLA-restricted. It was reported that the classifier diagnosed cytomegalovirus status with high specificity and sensitivity in both the original and validation cohorts. As a later analysis showed, a missense DCLRE1C variant was linked to trimming of TCR beta V- and J-genes.

This CDR3 is 12 amino acids long. V lost 5 bases, J lost 6 bases, and 11 bases lay in between. Per germline, CDR1 MNHNS and CDR2 SASEGT. Comment on this clone: Its antigen is unidentified.

This receptor was taken from a woman between 55 and 75 years old in good health and CMV-seropositive. J is TRBJ2-7 and V is TRBV6-1; D ambiguous. Sample: PBMCs. The CDR3: CASSSEATEQYF. The CDR3 DNA reads as TGTGCCAGCAGTTCCGAGGCCACCGAGCAGTACTTC.